These T cell receptor beta chains were read from a single sample in a study of shared clonotypes between healthy human individuals. Sequencing was performed with immunoSEQ multiplex PCR; in TCRdb, only in-frame clones are kept and a portion is missing. Counted here are some 2,500,000 clones, under 95% occurring once; the ten biggest clones make up around 0.4%. The sample taken for sequencing was naive CD4+ T cells from PBMCs. The receptors come from a man between 18 and 35 years old in good health. Some clones in this sample may be carry-over from other donors' samples. The conserved cysteine and the conserved F or W are not part of the CDR3 here.

v_gene: TRBV18; len: 15; j_gene: TRBJ1-5; CDR3aa: ASSPSTRTSRSQPQH
v_gene: TRBV10-3; len: 13; j_gene: TRBJ2-2; CDR3aa: AISAADYNTGELF
v_gene: TRBV7-2; len: 13; j_gene: TRBJ2-7; CDR3aa: ASSLTSGRAYEQY
v_gene: TRBV18; len: 13; j_gene: TRBJ2-2; CDR3aa: ASSPPGLNTGELF
v_gene: TRBV5-1; len: 15; j_gene: TRBJ2-1; CDR3aa: ASSLSTTSGRDNEQF
v_gene: TRBV6-1; len: 11; j_gene: TRBJ1-2; CDR3aa: ASSDRIGYGYT
v_gene: TRBV30; len: 11; j_gene: TRBJ1-1; CDR3aa: AWAQTGNTEAF
v_gene: TRBV19; len: 12; j_gene: TRBJ2-3; CDR3aa: ASSIATVTDTQY
v_gene: TRBV25-1; len: 12; j_gene: TRBJ2-2; CDR3aa: ASRGRGTTGELF
v_gene: TRBV29-1; len: 12; j_gene: TRBJ2-1; CDR3aa: SVEDFRSWNEQF